The present T cell receptor (beta chain) was sequenced within a study of cytomegalovirus exposure and HLA in healthy donors (TCRdb year 2017). Context from the whole study: According to a later analysis, one platform produced both the approximately 110 validation repertoires and the 670 or so repertoires of the first cohort. The study aimed to test whether signatures of past pathogen exposure could be identified by cataloging public T cell receptors. The study combined high-throughput TCR immunosequencing, statistical association of individual TCRs with disease status, and machine learning to predict cytomegalovirus infection status. Along with the approximately 700-subject first cohort, a separate validation cohort of over a hundred different subjects was used. General study outcomes and caveats: Most TCR sequences were seen in very few donors, while some public TCRs were found in many individuals. A later analysis found that TCRs clustered in the first cohort also tended to co-occur in the 95 to 150 validation repertoires, with about 94% of cluster scores above 0. The authors suggested that the approach could potentially be generalized to other disease states and immunological phenotypes. In the study, around 150 TCR beta chains were listed as associated with cytomegalovirus. Three of the identified cytomegalovirus-associated TCR beta chains were confirmed in vitro to be specific for cytomegalovirus antigens. Cytomegalovirus status was reported to be diagnosed by the classifier with high specificity and sensitivity in both the original and validation cohorts. A later analysis lacked HLA typing for the validation cohort, so it scored co-occurrence in that cohort across all 130 or so repertoires.

The V and J ends are trimmed by 0 bases and 5 bases, leaving 13 bases between them. According to the germline V gene, CDR1 reads SGHVS and CDR2 reads FNYEAQ. The CDR3 runs 15 residues from the cysteine to the phenylalanine. Here the CDR3 DNA is all that survives: 45 bases in frame from base 1. The donors were included in the validation cohort of 90 to 150 subjects, a group kept apart from the roughly 610-subject first cohort. Points on this clone: The target of this receptor is not known. The input lacks base qualities; no much larger clone sits a single base away.

The method was the immunoSEQ multiplex PCR assay. From the authors' description of their analysis: A statistical classification framework was built for diagnosing cytomegalovirus status from the catalog of TCR beta chain sequences. This immuneACCESS table, as held by TCRdb, lists in-frame sequences with V and J called but not all clones. Of the missing ones, under half trace to an unresolved V gene in checked studies; the others have no known cause. The DNA was the basis for D and trimming; V, J and clone size are from that table. This sample lists approximately 150,000 clones; approximately 86% were detected once. Over 2% of the sample lies in the top ten.

Recombination linked TRBV7-6 to TRBJ2-5, and the D gene may be TRBD1, 5 bases matching. The receptor was derived from a man under 40 in good health and CMV-seropositive. Sample: PBMCs. The CDR3: CASSLAIDRTETQYF. In nucleotides, the sequence is TGTGCCAGCAGCTTAGCAATCGACAGAACGGAGACCCAGTACTTC.